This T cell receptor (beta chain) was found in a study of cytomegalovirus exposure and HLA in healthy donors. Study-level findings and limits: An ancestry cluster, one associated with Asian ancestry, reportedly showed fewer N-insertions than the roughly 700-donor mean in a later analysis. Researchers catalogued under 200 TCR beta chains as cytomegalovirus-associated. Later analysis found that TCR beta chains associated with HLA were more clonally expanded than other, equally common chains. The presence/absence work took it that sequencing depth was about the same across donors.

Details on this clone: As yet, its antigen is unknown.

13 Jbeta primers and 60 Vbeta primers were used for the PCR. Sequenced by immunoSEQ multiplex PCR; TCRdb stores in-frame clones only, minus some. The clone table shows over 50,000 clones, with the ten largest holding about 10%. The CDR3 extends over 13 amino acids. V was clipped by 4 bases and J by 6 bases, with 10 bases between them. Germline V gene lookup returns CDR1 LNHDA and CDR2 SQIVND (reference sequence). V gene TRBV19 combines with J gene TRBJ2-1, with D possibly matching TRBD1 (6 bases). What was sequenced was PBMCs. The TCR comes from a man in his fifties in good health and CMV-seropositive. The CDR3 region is CASSKTGINEQFF. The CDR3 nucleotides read TGTGCCAGTAGTAAAACAGGGATCAATGAGCAGTTCTTC.